The entry below describes one TCR beta chain. This clone was counted once. The clone's antigen remains unknown. Base qualities are not recorded, but no much larger clone differs from it by a single base. Within the sample, other DNA sequences also encode this same CDR3. The data belong to a study of shared clonotypes between healthy human individuals (dated by TCRdb to 2020 to 2021). For context, the study as a whole: The cohort included a few men and a couple of women between 18 and 49 years of age. Blood TCR repertoires of several healthy adults were deeply sequenced to estimate repertoire size and the extent of clonotype sharing between individuals. Between about 0.8 and 9 billion PBMCs per donor were obtained by leukapheresis. Different laboratories and diverse techniques were used to prepare libraries and sequence TCR repertoires, to increase sequencing depth and limit assay-specific biases. For each donor, three plates each were used for CD4 naive and CD4 memory, two plates were used for CD8 naive, and one plate was used for CD8 memory. What the study reported, not specific to this receptor: Because the study included a small number of donors, the genetic and exposure-history diversity represented was limited. Clonotypes shared by all four sorted-subset donors showed higher generation probabilities than non-shared clonotypes. Incomplete sequencing was indicated by rarefaction of sorted-subset datasets, despite the large sequencing depth. Pairwise subsampling led to the expectation that sequencing depth would affect the degree of clonotype sharing among donors. When a few donors were compared, the shared fraction of clonotypes was around 5% for naive CD4, less than 4% for naive CD8, 2.3% for memory CD4, and around 0.4% for memory CD8. Only blood was sampled, and tissue TCR repertoires likely differ from those in blood. Naive subsets generally had larger estimated clonotype richness than memory subsets did.

CD8 naive samples consisted of CD45RO-negative cells that were positively selected for CCR7, yielding a CD45RA+CCR7+ population without TemRA cells. The donors were healthy, HIV-negative adults who had no recently reported acute infections or vaccinations. All donors were Caucasian adults living in Nashville, Tennessee, USA. After blood collection by leukapheresis, PBMCs were isolated using Ficoll-Histopaque density gradient centrifugation and then cryopreserved in the vapor phase of liquid nitrogen. Purity and quantity of every magnetically sorted T cell population were checked by analytical flow cytometry. Genomic DNA was isolated from every sorted fraction and measured by UV absorbance on a Nanodrop 2000c. The CDR3 holds 14 amino acids from the cysteine to the phenylalanine. Only CDR3 DNA remains: 42 bases, in frame from the first base. The germline V gene sets CDR1 to SGHDT and CDR2 to YYEEEE. From V the trimming removes 4 bases and from J it removes 0 bases, while the gene matches leave 2 bases of the junction unaccounted for.

TCR CDR3 regions were amplified from genomic DNA by multiplex PCR using the deep immunoSEQ assay. For each cell subset, the extracted genomic DNA was distributed evenly across all wells of several immunoSEQ 96-well plates, and each plate served as one replicate. Each replicate PCR for sorted subsets received about 220 ng genomic DNA, equal to 30,000 or so T cell genomes. The purified libraries were quantified using a Qubit 3.0 fluorometer, sized with a Bioanalyzer 2100, and then quantified again using the KAPA Library Quantification kit. Every immunoSEQ 96-well plate was sequenced on a separate single-read 150-cycle Illumina NextSeq 550 flow cell. The original pipeline was this. Because only junctional sequences without quality scores were contained in the immunoSEQ output, filtering matching that applied to full-length reads could not be performed. To assign V/J genes and CDR3, sequences were annotated against IMGT germline references using PyIR, a Python wrapper for IgBLAST v1.9. Any read was removed if the V/J assignment was weak (E-value above 1e-6), the CDR3 was missing, or the read contained stop codons, out-of-frame junctions, or ambiguous translated residues. A V3J clonotype was defined by an identical inferred V gene, J gene, and CDR3 amino acid sequence. The percentage overlap between two repertoires was calculated by dividing the number of shared unique clonotypes by the size of the smaller repertoire. Richness of each repertoire was evaluated using RTK rarefaction, the Chao1 estimator, and Recon v2.1 estimates of unobserved clonotypes. For all TCRbeta clonotypes obtained by the gDNA method from several donors, generation probabilities were computed with OLGA. The immuneACCESS repertoire file appears here via TCRdb, limited to in-frame rearrangements. These files lack a portion of the clones; in checked studies, under half of the deficit traces to unresolved V genes, and the cause of the others is not known. The DNA was the basis for D and trimming; V, J and clone size are from that table. This sample gives hundreds of thousands of clones in total; approximately 95% of them show up just once. 0.095% to 0.14% of the sample goes to the ten largest clones.

Sequenced: naive CD8+ T cells sorted from blood. The label giving this sample's cell subset or site can be read as: CD45RA+CCR7+. This sequence uses TRBV5-6 and TRBJ2-7, with 9 bases in between that match TRBD1. The sequence came from a woman in her twenties or thirties in good health. The CDR3 sequence is CASSPGQGSYEQYF. The DNA sequence is given as TGTGCCAGCAGCCCGGGACAGGGCTCCTACGAGCAGTACTTC.